What follows is one T cell receptor (beta chain) and its context. Sequencing used immunoSEQ multiplex PCR; TCRdb keeps in-frame clones, though not all of them. The sample records 150,000 to 250,000 clones, 80% to 90% being singletons. The entry originates in a study of cytomegalovirus exposure and HLA in healthy donors. The trim removed 5 bases at V and 0 bases at J, leaving 3 bases unmatched. The CDR3 totals 15 residues. Germline values: CDR1 SGHDN, CDR2 FVKESK. The sequence came from a woman aged 25 to 45 in good health and CMV-seropositive. The chain uses TRBV14 and TRBJ2-1; 8 nucleotides match TRBD2. The sample was PBMCs. The CDR3 DNA follows: TGTGCCAGCAGCTGGGGGACTAGCTCCTACAATGAGCAGTTCTTC. This translates into CASSWGTSSYNEQFF. The full variable domain, completed using reference TRBV14 and TRBJ2-1, is EAGVTQFPSHSVIEKGQTVTLRCDPISGHDNLYWYRRVMGKEIKFLLHFVKESKQDESGMPNNRFLAERTGGTYSTLKVQPAELEDSGVYFCASSWGTSSYNEQFFGPGTRLTVL.